This is a list of T cell receptor beta chains from one sample in a study of blood T cell repertoires in COVID-19. Sequencing was performed with immunoSEQ multiplex PCR; in TCRdb, only in-frame clones are kept and a portion is missing. This sample yields fewer than 75,000 clones, of which about 88% are seen a single time; approximately 9% belongs to the top ten. The sequenced sample was peripheral blood. These receptors came from an elderly man with acute or convalescent COVID-19. CDR3s include the opening cysteine and the closing phenylalanine or tryptophan. The order of the fields is J gene, V gene, CDR3 protein.

>TRBJ2-1|TRBV12-3/TRBV12-4
CASSFWPPEQFF
>TRBJ2-1|TRBV11-2
CASSSSGKGSYNEQFF
>TRBJ1-2|TRBV5-4
CASSGQGAGGYTF
>TRBJ2-3|TRBV5-1
CASSWTGGSTDTQYF
>TRBJ2-2|TRBV18
CASSPQTGSNTGELFF
>TRBJ1-6|TRBV7-3
CASSPGQGADSPLHF
>TRBJ1-3|TRBV12-3/TRBV12-4
CASSLGGNTIYF
>TRBJ2-5|TRBV19
CASSPIGLEAQYF
>TRBJ1-1|TRBV6-5
CASSYSGGPEAFF
>TRBJ1-2|TRBV13
CASSLGGGLRGYTF
>TRBJ2-1|TRBV9
CASSVAPGREAPQFF
>TRBJ1-6|TRBV4-1
CASSLRPVARDWPLHF
>TRBJ1-5|TRBV2
CASGGERAQPQHF
>TRBJ1-1|TRBV19
CASSISRRSPEAFF
>TRBJ1-5|TRBV7-8
CASSPGAGARQPQHF
>TRBJ2-3|TRBV6-5
CASSYATGGETDTQYF
>TRBJ2-3|TRBV2
CASIEQGDTQYF
>TRBJ1-2|TRBV29-1
CSVDPTGQGAIGYTF